A selection of T cell receptor beta chains follows, all from one sample in a study of cytomegalovirus exposure and HLA in healthy donors. The assay was immunoSEQ multiplex PCR, and TCRdb's table has in-frame clones only and misses some. The table includes some 160,000 clones, around 88% detected once. Sequencing was performed on PBMCs. The origin of the receptors is a young woman in good health and CMV-seronegative. CDR3s include the opening cysteine and the closing phenylalanine or tryptophan. The D gene is left open where the match is weak. Only part of the rows carry a size: once, few, many, or a class if the clone is expanded.

D gene	clone size	V gene	J gene	CDR3 DNA	CDR3 protein
.	.	TRBV4-2	TRBJ2-7	TGTGCCAGCAGCCAAGCCCCGAATCGAGAATCCTACGAGCAGTACTTC	CASSQAPNRESYEQYF
.	many	TRBV5-4	TRBJ2-6	TGTGCCAGCAGCTTGGATGGGGGGAACTCTGGGGCCAACGTCCTGACTTTC	CASSLDGGNSGANVLTF
TRBD1	.	TRBV19	TRBJ1-6	TGTGCCAGTAGTGAGGGACAGGGGATGGCACCCCTCCACTTT	CASSEGQGMAPLHF
.	once	TRBV5-1	TRBJ1-2	TGCGCCAGCAGCTTGGTCGGGACATCCGATGGCTACACCTTC	CASSLVGTSDGYTF
TRBD1	.	TRBV4-2	TRBJ2-3	TGTGCCAGCAGCCATAGACAGGGGAGCACAGATACGCAGTATTTT	CASSHRQGSTDTQYF
.	.	TRBV28	TRBJ2-5	TGTGCCAGCAGTTTAGGGGCTGCGTACCAAGAGACCCAGTACTTC	CASSLGAAYQETQYF
TRBD1	.	TRBV18	TRBJ1-5	TGTGCCAGCTCACCGGGCGTCGGGGACAGGGTAAATCAGCCCCAGCATTTT	CASSPGVGDRVNQPQHF
TRBD1	.	TRBV27	TRBJ2-7	TGTGCCAGCAGTTTATCGGTGGGGACAGGTCACTACGAGCAGTACTTC	CASSLSVGTGHYEQYF
.	few	TRBV6-5	TRBJ1-2	TGTGCCAGCACTGGGGAGGATGGCTACACCTTC	CASTGEDGYTF
.	.	TRBV9	TRBJ2-3	TGTGCCAGCAGCGTAGAAAGCAGCACAGATACGCAGTATTTT	CASSVESSTDTQYF
.	.	TRBV20-1	TRBJ2-4	TGCAGCCTAAAGCAATCGCGGGTTCAGTACTTC	CSLKQSRVQYF
TRBD2	few	TRBV4-2	TRBJ2-1	TGTGCCAGCAGCCAAGATAGTACTAGCGGGATCATCGGTGAGCAGTTCTTC	CASSQDSTSGIIGEQFF
.	.	TRBV6-5	TRBJ2-7	TGTGCCAGCAGTTCCAGGGGTGGTCTCGAGCAGTACTTC	CASSSRGGLEQYF
.	.	TRBV6-5	TRBJ1-1	TGTGCCAGCAGTTACCAGGGGAATATGCGTGAAGCTTTCTTT	CASSYQGNMREAFF
.	.	TRBV21-1	TRBJ2-5	TGTGCCAGCAGCAAACAGGGAGGGGAGACCCAGTACTTC	CASSKQGGETQYF
.	.	TRBV28	TRBJ2-5	TGTGCCAGCAGTTCTCGGGAGACCCAGTACTTC	CASSSRETQYF
.	.	TRBV9	TRBJ1-2	TGTGCCAGCAGCCCGGCGGGTGGCTACACCTTC	CASSPAGGYTF
.	few	TRBV6-1	TRBJ2-7	TGTGCCAGCAGAGTCTGGGAGTACGAGCAGTACTTC	CASRVWEYEQYF
TRBD2	few	TRBV2	TRBJ2-7	TGTGCCAGCAGCAGCGGGGATGTTCGGTCTGAGCAGTACTTC	CASSSGDVRSEQYF
.	.	TRBV5-4	TRBJ1-1	TGTGCCAGCAGCCCTGGTGGTCAGGGGCGGACTGAAGCTTTCTTT	CASSPGGQGRTEAFF
.	.	TRBV30	TRBJ2-1	TGTGCCTGGGACAAGTTATACAATGAGCAGTTCTTC	CAWDKLYNEQFF
TRBD2	.	TRBV27	TRBJ2-3	TGTGCCAGCAGTGGAAAGCGGGGGTTTTTTGATACGCAGTATTTT	CASSGKRGFFDTQYF
.	.	TRBV2	TRBJ2-1	TGTGCCAGCCGGCCCGACAACAATGAGCAGTTCTTC	CASRPDNNEQFF
.	.	TRBV6-5	TRBJ2-7	TGTGCCAGCAGTCAGACAGAAAACTCCTACGAGCAGTACTTC	CASSQTENSYEQYF
.	.	TRBV14	TRBJ1-1	TGTGCCAGCAGCCGCCAGCAAAGCGGGAACACTGAAGCTTTCTTT	CASSRQQSGNTEAFF
.	.	TRBV7-9	TRBJ2-7	TGTGCCAGCAGCTCTACCACTATACCGGCCGAGCAGTACTTC	CASSSTTIPAEQYF
TRBD1	.	TRBV28	TRBJ2-4	TGTGCCAGCAGATCTTTACCGTCCGGGACAGGAGAAAACATTCAGTACTTC	CASRSLPSGTGENIQYF
.	.	TRBV4-1	TRBJ2-5	TGCGCCAGCAGCCAAGACCGGTCCCAAGAGACCCAGTACTTC	CASSQDRSQETQYF
TRBD2	.	TRBV27	TRBJ2-7	TGTGCCAGCAGTTTTATTGCTAGCGGGAGCAACGAGCAGTACTTC	CASSFIASGSNEQYF